The 7 T cell receptor beta chains given below trace back to one sample, sequenced in a study of beta chain features in type 1 diabetes (dated by TCRdb to 2017 to 2018). Library preparation employed the immunoSEQ multiplex PCR assay. All of the isolated RNA was reverse transcribed with the High Capacity cDNA Reverse Transcription Kit, so expressed TCRB transcripts were sequenced. Drawn from immuneACCESS, this table holds only the in-frame rearrangements with V and J called that TCRdb kept. Clones are partly lost; checked studies trace under half to an unresolved V gene and leave the rest unexplained. The table for this sample lists hundreds of thousands of clones; roughly 10% of them were counted only once. 0.045% to 0.06% of the sample comes from the top ten. Material for sequencing was naive CD4+ T cells from blood. Explained via the paper, the cell subset or site label denotes: true naive CD4+ T cells. These receptors all come from a woman aged 18-29 years in good health.

This chain joins TRBV11-2 and TRBJ2-3; the D gene is possibly TRBD1 (6 bases). There are 15 residues in the CDR3. Trimming removed 4 bases from V and 6 bases from J, with 17 bases in between. Germline loops: CDR1 SGHAT, CDR2 FQNNGV. CDR3 DNA: TGTGCCAGCAGCTCCATACAGGGCCAGAGGGATACGCAGTATTTT. Amino acids: CASSSIQGQRDTQYF.

Only a few counts were recorded for this clone. V gene TRBV9 combines with J gene TRBJ1-3, with D maybe TRBD1 (5 bases). V gave up 2 bases and J gave up 0 bases, with 12 bases separating them. This CDR3 spans 16 amino acids. Germline values: CDR1 SGDLS, CDR2 YYNGEE. CDR3 in DNA: TGTGCCAGCAGCGTCGGGGACGGATTCTCTGGAAACACCATATATTTT. Translated: CASSVGDGFSGNTIYF. Combining the CDR3 with reference TRBV9 and TRBJ1-3 gives the whole variable domain DSGVTQTPKHLITATGQRVTLRCSPRSGDLSVYWYQQSLDQGLQFLIQYYNGEERAKGNILERFSAQQFPDLHSELNLSSLELGDSALYFCASSVGDGFSGNTIYFGEGSWLTVV.

The chain employs TRBV7-2 and TRBJ2-7; TRBD2 might be the D (6 bases). The CDR3 extends over 13 amino acids. From germline, CDR1 is SGHTA and CDR2 FQGNSA. V was clipped by 5 bases and J by 5 bases, with 13 bases between them. The CDR3 sequence is CASSETGSHEQYF. The CDR3 DNA follows: TGTGCCAGCAGCGAGACCGGGAGCCACGAGCAGTACTTC.

In its sample, this clone was seen a few times. The V and J genes are TRBV28 and TRBJ2-7; no clear D gene. V was shortened by 6 bases and J by 6 bases, with 15 bases between the two germline ends. Germline-derived CDR1 and CDR2 are MDHEN and SYDVKM. The CDR3 consists of 13 residues. Written as DNA, the CDR3 is TGTGCCAGCAGACCTAGGCGGCCAAGCGAGCAGTACGTC. Protein product: CASRPRRPSEQYV.

This clone has a handful of counts. A read error may account for a junction end that differs from germline. The chain has TRBV29-1 and TRBJ1-3; 11 nucleotides align to TRBD1. Germline assignment: CDR1 SQVTM and CDR2 ANQGSEA. The CDR3 covers 14 residues. CDR3: CSVVDRGLGDTIYF. The CDR3 region has the DNA TGCAGCGTTGTGGACAGGGGGCTTGGAGACACCATATATTTT.

The V call is TRBV7-3, the J call TRBJ2-3; the D is unclear. V lost 7 bases to trimming and J lost 6 bases, with 14 bases between them. The CDR3 sequence is 13 residues long. Germline values: CDR1 SGHTA, CDR2 FQGTGA. This chain's CDR3 is CASTDPSIDTQYF. The CDR3 DNA follows: TGTGCCAGCACGGACCCTAGTATTGATACGCAGTATTTT.

V gene TRBV2 combines with J gene TRBJ2-2; no definite D call. The germline V gene has CDR1 SNHLY and CDR2 FYNNEI. With 6 bases removed from V and 8 bases from J, the gap between germline ends came to 16 bases. The CDR3 extends over 14 amino acids. The CDR3 spells CASSPRMSSGELFF. The CDR3 DNA reads as TGTGCCAGCAGCCCCCGGATGTCCTCTGGGGAGCTGTTTTTT.